Listed below are T cell receptor beta chains from one sample, sequenced in a study of T cells in Graves' hyperthyroidism and ophthalmopathy. MiXCR, applied by TCRdb to the multiplex PCR reads, yields one record per CDR3 protein. The sample gives around 250,000 distinct CDR3 sequences, more than 14% of which show up once; roughly 15% is in the top ten. Sequences were obtained from blood. These receptors were obtained from a woman between 40 and 55 years old with Graves' hyperthyroidism that later progressed to Graves' ophthalmopathy. The CDR3 runs from the conserved cysteine through the conserved F or W. D genes are given only for firm matches. Some rows mark clone size as missing; the rest say once, few, many or name a class of expanded clone.

TRBV7-7,many,NA,TRBJ1-4,15,TGTGCTAGCAGCTTATCAACATCAACTAATGAAAAACTGTTTTTT,CASSLSTSTNEKLFF
TRBV24-1,many,NA,TRBJ2-3,15,TGTGCCACCAGTGACCCCGGACAGCGGGTGAATACGCAGTATTTT,CATSDPGQRVNTQYF
TRBV24-1,NA,TRBD1,TRBJ2-7,20,TGTGCCACCAGTGATCCATTAAACCCCAGCCGGGACAGGGGGCCCTACGAGCAGTACTTC,CATSDPLNPSRDRGPYEQYF
TRBV9,NA,TRBD2,TRBJ2-7,16,TGTGCCAGCAGCGCCCAACTAGCGGGAAACTCCTACGAGCAGTACTTC,CASSAQLAGNSYEQYF
TRBV9,many,NA,TRBJ1-2,13,TGTGCCAGCAGCGTAGCAGGGGATGGGGGCTACACCTTC,CASSVAGDGGYTF
TRBV6-1,NA,TRBD1,TRBJ2-7,18,TGTGCCACCCGTCGGGACAGGGTACCTATCAGGAGCTCCTACGAGCAGTACTTC,CATRRDRVPIRSSYEQYF
TRBV11-2,many,NA,TRBJ2-3,13,TGTGCCAGCAGCTTAGAGCCCACAGATACGCAGTATTTT,CASSLEPTDTQYF
TRBV10-2,many,TRBD2,TRBJ2-2,17,TGCGCCAGCAGGGGAGCGTTAGCGGGAGGGCCCTCCGGGGAGCTGTTTTTT,CASRGALAGGPSGELFF
TRBV2,many,NA,TRBJ2-3,13,TGTGCCAGCAGCCGCAGTAGCACAGATACGCAGTATTTT,CASSRSSTDTQYF
TRBV20-1,few,NA,TRBJ1-6,15,TGCAGTGCTAGAGTAGGGCCAGGGGAAAATTCACCCCTCCACTTT,CSARVGPGENSPLHF
TRBV12-3/TRBV12-4,many,NA,TRBJ2-1,15,TGTGCCAGCAGCTTTACGGACCCAACCTACAATGAGCAGTTCTTC,CASSFTDPTYNEQFF
TRBV20-1,NA,TRBD1,TRBJ1-5,13,TGCAGTGTGGGACAGGGGGCTGGACAGCCCCAGCATTTT,CSVGQGAGQPQHF
TRBV10-1,NA,TRBD1,TRBJ1-5,13,TGCGCCATTCGACAGGGTAGCAATCAGCCCCAGCATTTT,CAIRQGSNQPQHF
TRBV4-1,many,TRBD2,TRBJ2-1,14,TGCGCCAGCAGCGTACTAGCGGGAGACAATGAGCAGTTCTTC,CASSVLAGDNEQFF
TRBV29-1,many,NA,TRBJ1-1,16,TGCAGCGTTGAAGAGGAGTGGGACGGGATTAACACTGAAGCTTTCTTT,CSVEEEWDGINTEAFF
TRBV4-1,few,NA,TRBJ2-1,15,TGCGCCAGCAGCCAAGAAGGTTTTGCGGACAATGAGCAGTTCTTC,CASSQEGFADNEQFF
TRBV12-3/TRBV12-4,many,NA,TRBJ1-4,13,TGTGCCAGCAGTCGCGGTGGAGCTGAAAAACTGTTTTTT,CASSRGGAEKLFF
TRBV7-9,many,NA,TRBJ2-1,18,TGTGCCAGCATCAATCGGGACGGGAGTTCTCCTTCCTACAATGAGCAGTTCTTC,CASINRDGSSPSYNEQFF
TRBV3-1,many,TRBD2,TRBJ2-2,15,TGTGCCAGCAGCCAAGATCGGGGGGTTACCGGGGAGCTGTTTTTT,CASSQDRGVTGELFF
TRBV11-1,many,NA,TRBJ1-1,15,TGTGCCAGCAGCTTAACAACCTCTACGGGTGCTGAAGCTTTCTTT,CASSLTTSTGAEAFF
TRBV6-5,many,NA,TRBJ2-3,15,TGTGCCAGCAGTTACACCGGGTCTAGCACAGATACGCAGTATTTT,CASSYTGSSTDTQYF
TRBV12-3/TRBV12-4,NA,NA,TRBJ1-6,15,TGTGCCAGCAGTTTACGGGAAGGGGATAATTCACCCCTCCACTTT,CASSLREGDNSPLHF
TRBV5-4,NA,NA,TRBJ1-4,12,TGTGCCAGCAGACCAAGGCGGGACTCCAGGTTTTTT,CASRPRRDSRFF
TRBV7-9,many,NA,TRBJ2-3,15,TGTGCCAGCTGCGTTGGGGAGAGGAGTTTTGATACGCAGTATTTT,CASCVGERSFDTQYF
TRBV27,many,TRBD1,TRBJ1-1,15,TGTGCCAGCAAGGGACAGGAGAATCTGAACACTGAAGCTTTCTTT,CASKGQENLNTEAFF
TRBV27,NA,NA,TRBJ2-2,14,TGTGCCGCCCGACCCATGGGCAGCACCGGGGAGCTGTTTTTT,CAARPMGSTGELFF
TRBV7-9,many,TRBD1,TRBJ1-4,15,TGTGCCAGCAGCTCGGGACAGGGTAAACATGAAAAACTGTTTTTT,CASSSGQGKHEKLFF
TRBV4-1,many,TRBD2,TRBJ2-7,14,TGCGCCAGCAGCCAAATCACTAGCGCCTACGAGCAGTACTTC,CASSQITSAYEQYF
TRBV2,many,TRBD1,TRBJ2-7,12,TGTGCCTGTTCCGGGACAGGAAATAAGCAGTACTTC,CACSGTGNKQYF
TRBV2,many,TRBD1,TRBJ1-3,20,TGTGCCAGCAGTGAAGTCGGTTCCGGGACAGGGACATTCTCTGGAAACACCATATATTTT,CASSEVGSGTGTFSGNTIYF
TRBV12-3/TRBV12-4,many,NA,TRBJ1-1,15,TGTGCCAGCAGCCCTGGCCGGATGGCCCACCCTGAAGCTTTCTTT,CASSPGRMAHPEAFF
TRBV30,many,NA,TRBJ1-4,12,TGTGCCTGGCGGGGGCGAGGTGAAAAACTGTTTTTT,CAWRGRGEKLFF
TRBV10-3,many,NA,TRBJ2-6,17,TGTGCCATCGGTTACGGGACAACCCGCTCTGGGGCCAACGTCCTGACTTTC,CAIGYGTTRSGANVLTF
TRBV12-3/TRBV12-4,many,TRBD1,TRBJ2-1,16,TGTGCCAGCAGTTTAGGGACAGGCAGCTCCTACAATGAGCAGTTCTTC,CASSLGTGSSYNEQFF
TRBV16,many,NA,TRBJ1-4,15,TGTGCCAGCAGCCAATCGCCCGTGACTAATGAAAAACTGTTTTTT,CASSQSPVTNEKLFF
TRBV4-1,NA,TRBD2,TRBJ2-1,16,TGCGCCAGCAGCCAACCCGGGAAGCGGGGAGACAATGAGCAGTTCTTC,CASSQPGKRGDNEQFF
TRBV5-8,many,TRBD2,TRBJ2-3,15,TGTGCCAGCAGCTTTTCTAGCGGGAGCCCAGATACGCAGTATTTT,CASSFSSGSPDTQYF
TRBV30,many,NA,TRBJ2-2,15,TGTGCCTGGGGCCGCCCAAGGACAAACACCGGGGAGCTGTTTTTT,CAWGRPRTNTGELFF
TRBV7-9,few,NA,TRBJ2-5,21,TGTGCCAGCAGCCCTACGGAATATATCAGGACCGGGACACCGACTCAAGAGACCCAGTACTTC,CASSPTEYIRTGTPTQETQYF
TRBV5-6,many,TRBD1,TRBJ2-5,17,TGTGCCAGCAGCTGGGAGGGGGACAGGGGGTACCAAGAGACCCAGTACTTC,CASSWEGDRGYQETQYF
TRBV7-9,many,NA,TRBJ1-4,15,TGTGCCAGCAGCTTGGGCAGCTCCGGTAATGAAAAACTGTTTTTT,CASSLGSSGNEKLFF
TRBV28,few,NA,TRBJ1-5,17,TGTGCCAGCAGGACTTCAACGGTGGCAGGGGCCCGTCAGCCCCAGCATTTT,CASRTSTVAGARQPQHF
TRBV20-1,many,TRBD1,TRBJ1-2,13,TGCAGTGCTGCGGGACAGGTTAACTATGGCTACACCTTC,CSAAGQVNYGYTF
TRBV28,few,NA,TRBJ1-2,14,TGTGCCAGCAGCATCCTCGGCGGGGTGTATGGCTACACCTTC,CASSILGGVYGYTF
TRBV28,many,NA,TRBJ2-6,19,TGTGCCAGCAGCCCACTGCCGGGACGGGAGTCCTCTGGGGCCAACGTCCTGACTTTC,CASSPLPGRESSGANVLTF
TRBV24-1,many,NA,TRBJ2-3,16,TGTGCCACCAGTGACCGGGACGGAAGCTTGCCAGATACGCAGTATTTT,CATSDRDGSLPDTQYF
TRBV20-1,NA,NA,TRBJ2-1,12,TGCAGTGCTAGAGATCTGGGGGTTGAGCAGTTCTTC,CSARDLGVEQFF
TRBV2,many,TRBD2,TRBJ2-5,14,TGTGCCAGCAGTGGGGCTAGCGGGATGGAGACCCAGTACTTC,CASSGASGMETQYF